Listed here are 6 T cell receptor beta chains from one sample, sequenced in a study of cytomegalovirus exposure and HLA in healthy donors. Researchers ran the PCR with 60 Vbeta and 13 Jbeta primers. Clones were read by immunoSEQ multiplex PCR, and TCRdb kept only the in-frame ones, dropping some. This sample has roughly 200,000 clones, with about 86% found just once. The specimen sequenced was PBMCs. These receptors were collected from a woman aged 25 to 39 in good health and CMV-seronegative.

This clone was counted only a few times. The chain uses TRBV7-2 and TRBJ2-7; weak D call: TRBD1 (6 bases). There are 12 residues in the CDR3. Per germline, CDR1 SGHTA and CDR2 FQGNSA. The V end lost 5 bases, the J end lost 9 bases, and 14 bases lay between the germline ends. This CDR3 is CASSIQGTGQYF. The DNA of the CDR3 is TGTGCCAGCAGCATACAGGGAACGGGGCAGTACTTC.

CDR3 DNA: TGTGCTCCGGGGGGCGGTTGGGGGCCAGATACGCAGTATTTT. It codes for CAPGGGWGPDTQYF. The chain is built from TRBV7-7 and TRBJ2-3, with D possibly being TRBD2 (7 bases). From germline, CDR1 is SSHAT and CDR2 FNYEAQ (reference sequence). CDR3 length: 14 amino acids.

This rearrangement joins TRBV2 to TRBJ2-1; tentatively, D is TRBD1 (5 bases). Germline V gives CDR1 SNHLY, CDR2 FYNNEI. Trimming shortened V by 10 bases and J by 10 bases, and 14 bases separated the two germline ends. This CDR3 has 11 amino acids. This CDR3 is CATSDRREQFF. Written as DNA, the CDR3 is TGTGCCACCTCAGACAGACGAGAGCAGTTCTTC.

The CDR3 here is CASSEQGTGRYEQYF. The CDR3 nucleotides read TGCGCCAGCAGCGAGCAAGGGACAGGCCGATACGAGCAGTACTTC. The chain combines TRBV5-1 with TRBJ2-7, with 8 bases identical to TRBD1. Germline CDR1 SGHRS, CDR2 YFSETQ. With V trimmed by 4 bases and J by 4 bases, 10 bases remained unmatched. The CDR3 runs to 15 residues.

This clone showed up just a few times. V usage is TRBV5-1 and J usage is TRBJ2-7, with D possibly being TRBD1 (5 bases). Germline V CDR1 and CDR2: SGHRS, YFSETQ. The CDR3 totals 14 residues. Trimming removed 0 bases from V and 2 bases from J, with 9 bases in between. DNA for the CDR3: TGCGCCAGCAGCTTGGGGGGCACAACCTACGAGCAGTACTTC. As protein: CASSLGGTTYEQYF.

The J gene is TRBJ1-4, the V gene TRBV7-9, with D tentatively TRBD1 (5 bases). Trimming stripped 7 bases from V and 8 bases from J, with 17 bases between. Germline V lookup: CDR1 SEHNR, CDR2 FQNEAQ (reference sequence). This CDR3 region has 14 residues. CDR3 protein: CASTFSETAEKLFF. CDR3 nucleotide sequence: TGTGCCAGCACCTTTTCTGAGACAGCCGAAAAACTGTTTTTT.